This is a list of T cell receptor beta chains from one sample in a study of T cell changes during pregnancy in multiple sclerosis. Repertoires were generated with immunoSEQ multiplex PCR, while TCRdb's copy carries only in-frame clones and drops some. The data contain 65,000 to 90,000 clones, approximately 90% of them singletons. This specimen was peripheral blood, taken in the first trimester of pregnancy. Receptor source: a female donor with multiple sclerosis, enrolled in a pregnancy study. Both conserved end residues are part of each CDR3. The D gene is left open where the match is weak. Not all rows give a size; the values are once, few, many and, for expanded clones, a class.

TRBJ2-7	TRBV5-6	.	.	CASSFSRRLYEQYF	TGTGCCAGCAGCTTTAGCCGGCGACTCTACGAGCAGTACTTC
TRBJ2-5	TRBV5-1	.	TRBD2	CASSLAGGQETQYF	TGCGCCAGCAGCTTGGCCGGGGGGCAAGAGACCCAGTACTTC
TRBJ2-1	TRBV11-3	.	TRBD1	CASSATDRWSSYNEQFF	TGTGCCAGCAGCGCGACGGACAGGTGGAGCTCCTACAATGAGCAGTTCTTC
TRBJ2-5	TRBV6-1	once	.	CASSVLEETQYF	TGTGCCAGCAGTGTGTTAGAAGAGACCCAGTACTTC
TRBJ1-2	TRBV6-1	.	.	CASSDPPGTPGGDYGYTF	TGTGCCAGCAGTGACCCGCCAGGGACTCCCGGAGGTGACTATGGCTACACCTTC
TRBJ2-3	TRBV28	.	.	CASSLTSNTDTQYF	TGTGCCAGCAGTTTGACTAGTAACACAGATACGCAGTATTTT
TRBJ2-1	TRBV6-4	.	TRBD2	CASSEGLAGDNEQFF	TGTGCCAGCAGTGAGGGACTAGCGGGAGACAATGAGCAGTTCTTC
TRBJ2-7	TRBV6-5	.	.	CASSPSTPNYEQYF	TGTGCCAGCAGTCCATCGACACCGAACTACGAGCAGTACTTC
TRBJ2-1	TRBV19	.	TRBD2	CASSSSGGGLYNEQFF	TGTGCCAGTAGTAGCAGCGGGGGGGGTTTATACAATGAGCAGTTCTTC
TRBJ2-7	TRBV28	.	TRBD2	CASSLSERDSYEQYF	TGTGCCAGCAGTTTATCGGAGCGGGACTCCTACGAGCAGTACTTC